This T cell receptor beta chain is from a study of blood T cell repertoires in COVID-19. On the study more broadly: The samples span acute and convalescent COVID-19 from the United States, Italy and Spain. T cells, B-cell-depleted T cells, or PBMCs provided the cDNA or gDNA that served as material.

V lost 5 bases, J lost 2 bases, and 12 bases stayed unmatched. The CDR3 has 18 residues. Looked up from germline, CDR1 is SGHVS and CDR2 is FQNEAQ. Methods used by the authors: Reference gene primer amplification gave nucleated cell count estimates. Clones were read by immunoSEQ multiplex PCR, and TCRdb kept only the in-frame ones, dropping some. The DNA gave D and trimming, while V, J and clone size come from that table. The sample holds 150,000 to 180,000 clones, 78% seen once. The V gene is TRBV7-8, the J gene TRBJ2-3; 11 bases are shared with TRBD2. This TCR derives from a man older than 75 with acute or convalescent COVID-19. The sample comprised peripheral blood. This chain's CDR3 is CASSRRGLAGGSTDTQYF. The CDR3 nucleotides are TGTGCCAGCAGCCGGCGCGGTCTAGCGGGGGGCTCCACAGATACGCAGTATTTT.